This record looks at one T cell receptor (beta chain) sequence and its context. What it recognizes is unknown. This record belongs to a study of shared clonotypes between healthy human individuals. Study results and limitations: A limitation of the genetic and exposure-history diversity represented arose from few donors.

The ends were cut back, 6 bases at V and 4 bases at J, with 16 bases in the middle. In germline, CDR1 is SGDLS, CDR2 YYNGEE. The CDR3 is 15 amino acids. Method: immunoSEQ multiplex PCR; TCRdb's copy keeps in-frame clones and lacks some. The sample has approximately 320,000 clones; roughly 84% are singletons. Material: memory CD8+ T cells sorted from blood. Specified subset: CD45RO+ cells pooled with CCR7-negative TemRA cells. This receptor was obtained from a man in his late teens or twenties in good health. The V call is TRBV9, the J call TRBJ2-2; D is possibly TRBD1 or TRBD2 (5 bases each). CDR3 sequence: CASNSGGRATGELFF. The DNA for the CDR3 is TGTGCCAGCAACTCTGGGGGTCGGGCCACCGGGGAGCTGTTTTTT.